A selection of T cell receptor beta chains follows, all from one sample in a study of shared clonotypes between healthy human individuals. TCRdb's copy holds only in-frame clones and misses some; the assay was immunoSEQ multiplex PCR. This table has roughly 2.2 million clones, approximately 95% appearing once. The sequencing sample was made of naive CD4+ T cells from PBMCs. The receptors derive from a man between 18 and 35 years old in good health. Some clones in this sample may be carry-over from other donors' samples. CDR3s include the opening cysteine and the closing phenylalanine or tryptophan. D genes are given only for firm matches. Clone size is given for some rows only: seen once, a few or many times, or a class if the clone is expanded.

J: TRBJ2-1
D: -
size: -
V: TRBV10-3
DNA: TGTGCCATCAGTGATCACAGGGCCAATGAGCAGTTCTTC
CDR3: CAISDHRANEQFF

J: TRBJ1-2
D: -
size: few
V: TRBV28
DNA: TGTGCCAGCAGTCTAGGGACACAATACTATGGCTACACCTTC
CDR3: CASSLGTQYYGYTF

J: TRBJ1-1
D: -
size: -
V: TRBV6-4
DNA: TGTGCCAGCAGCTTTTGGGGCAGGGGAGTGTACACTGAAGCTTTCTTT
CDR3: CASSFWGRGVYTEAFF

J: TRBJ2-2
D: -
size: once
V: TRBV7-9
DNA: TGTGCCAGCAGCCCCAAGGGGACCAAGGAGCTGTTTTTT
CDR3: CASSPKGTKELFF

J: TRBJ1-3
D: -
size: -
V: TRBV28
DNA: TGTGCCAGCAAACCAACCCTTCCCCGGGGGGCTTACGGAAACACCATATATTTT
CDR3: CASKPTLPRGAYGNTIYF

J: TRBJ2-7
D: TRBD2
size: -
V: TRBV5-4
DNA: TGTGCCAGCAGCAGGACTAGCGGGCGCTCCTACGAGCAGTACTTC
CDR3: CASSRTSGRSYEQYF

J: TRBJ2-1
D: TRBD2
size: -
V: TRBV6-5
DNA: TGTGCCAGCAGTTACAGGCTAGCGGATTACAATGAGCAGTTCTTC
CDR3: CASSYRLADYNEQFF

J: TRBJ1-2
D: -
size: -
V: TRBV7-9
DNA: TGTGCCAGCAGCTTAGCTGACAGGAGCTACACCTTC
CDR3: CASSLADRSYTF

J: TRBJ1-2
D: -
size: -
V: TRBV29-1
DNA: TGCAGCGTCGGTTCGGTCGGCGGCTACACCTTC
CDR3: CSVGSVGGYTF

J: TRBJ2-7
D: -
size: few
V: TRBV9
DNA: TGTGCCAGCAGCGTAGAGGGACACTCCTACGAGCAGTACTTC
CDR3: CASSVEGHSYEQYF

J: TRBJ2-2
D: TRBD2
size: -
V: TRBV27
DNA: TGTGCCAGCAGTCCCTCGGGGGGTGCTGCCGGGGAGCTGTTTTTT
CDR3: CASSPSGGAAGELFF

J: TRBJ2-3
D: -
size: -
V: TRBV11-2
DNA: TGTGCCAGCAGCTTTCTCGGCGGCTTCACAGATACGCAGTATTTT
CDR3: CASSFLGGFTDTQYF

J: TRBJ1-1
D: -
size: -
V: TRBV28
DNA: TGTGCCACCAAGACTCGTGGGGGGCCGAACACTGAAGCTTTCTTT
CDR3: CATKTRGGPNTEAFF

J: TRBJ2-3
D: TRBD2
size: -
V: TRBV11-2
DNA: TGTGCCAGCAGCCCCCGCGATAGCGGGTACACAGATACGCAGTATTTT
CDR3: CASSPRDSGYTDTQYF

J: TRBJ2-5
D: -
size: -
V: TRBV14
DNA: TGTGCCAGCAGCCAAGATTTTGCGACCCAGTACTTC
CDR3: CASSQDFATQYF

J: TRBJ1-5
D: -
size: few
V: TRBV5-5
DNA: TGTGCCAGCAGCCGAGGACCCGGTGGCAATCAGCCCCAGCATTTT
CDR3: CASSRGPGGNQPQHF

J: TRBJ2-2
D: -
size: -
V: TRBV5-1
DNA: TGCGCCAGCAGTCCCGGGACCCTGAACACCGGGGAGCTGTTTTTT
CDR3: CASSPGTLNTGELFF

J: TRBJ1-1
D: TRBD1
size: -
V: TRBV7-3
DNA: TGTGCCAGCAGCTTAAGGACAGGGAACACTGAAGCTTTCTTT
CDR3: CASSLRTGNTEAFF